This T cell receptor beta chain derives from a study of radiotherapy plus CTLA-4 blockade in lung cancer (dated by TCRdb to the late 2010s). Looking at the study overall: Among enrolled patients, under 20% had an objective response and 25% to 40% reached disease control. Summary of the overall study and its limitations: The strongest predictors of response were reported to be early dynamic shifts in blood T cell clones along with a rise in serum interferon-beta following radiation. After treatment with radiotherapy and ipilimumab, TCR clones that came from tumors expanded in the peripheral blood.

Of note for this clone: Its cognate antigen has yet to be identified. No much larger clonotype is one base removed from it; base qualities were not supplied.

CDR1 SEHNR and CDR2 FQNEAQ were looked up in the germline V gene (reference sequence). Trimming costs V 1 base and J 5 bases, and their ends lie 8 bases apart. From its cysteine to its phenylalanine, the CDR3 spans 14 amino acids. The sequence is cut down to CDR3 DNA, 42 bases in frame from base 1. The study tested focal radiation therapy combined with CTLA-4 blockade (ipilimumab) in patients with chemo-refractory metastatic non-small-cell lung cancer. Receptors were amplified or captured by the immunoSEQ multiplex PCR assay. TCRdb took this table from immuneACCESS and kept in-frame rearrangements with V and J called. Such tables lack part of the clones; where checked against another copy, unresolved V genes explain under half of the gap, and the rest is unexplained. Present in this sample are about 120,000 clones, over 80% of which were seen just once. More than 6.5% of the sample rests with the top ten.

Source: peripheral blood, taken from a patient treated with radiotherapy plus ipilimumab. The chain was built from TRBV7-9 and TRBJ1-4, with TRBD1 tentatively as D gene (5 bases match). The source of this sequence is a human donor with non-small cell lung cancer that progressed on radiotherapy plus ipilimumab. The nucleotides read TGTGCCAGCAGCTTAGAGGGGAAAAATGAAAAACTGTTTTTT. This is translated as CASSLEGKNEKLFF.